The source of this TCR beta chain is a study of cytomegalovirus exposure and HLA in healthy donors. About the study: Early on, a data release was issued that held tens of millions of unique TCRs from HLA-typed donors. Of all 400 or so donors who were genotyped, under 90% belonged to the Caucasian-associated ancestry cluster.

Unmatched junction bases numbered 4, after V lost 1 base and J lost 3 bases. CDR3 length equals 14 residues. Germline V lookup: CDR1 SGDLS, CDR2 YYNGEE. Primers for the PCR totalled 60 Vbeta and 13 Jbeta. The method was immunoSEQ multiplex PCR; TCRdb's version includes in-frame clones alone and lacks a portion of them. This table holds 200,000 to 250,000 clones, over 70% found once. As concerns this clone: As yet, its antigen is unknown.

Study outcomes and limitations: TCR beta chains numbering 164 were designated cytomegalovirus-associated.

V gene TRBV9 combines with J gene TRBJ2-7, with 7 bases fitting TRBD1. The sequencing input was PBMCs. The sequence derives from a boy between 2 and 10 years old in good health and CMV-seronegative. This CDR3 reads CASSVHQGDYEQYF. The DNA for the CDR3 is TGTGCCAGCAGCGTACACCAGGGGGACTACGAGCAGTACTTC.